This entry concerns a single T cell receptor beta chain. The antigen is unknown. Investigators separated out CD4+ T cells once 9 to 11 days of culture had passed. Vaccinated recipients, who were negative for nucleocapsid antibodies, had no history of SARS-CoV-2 infection. On days 3 and 7, fresh IL-2 medium replaced half the medium. Trimming took off 2 bases at V and 2 bases at J, with 10 bases between the two ends. The CDR3 runs 15 residues. Germline V CDR1 and CDR2: SGDLS, YYNGEE. Clones were sequenced by immunoSEQ multiplex PCR, and TCRdb holds only the in-frame ones, with some missing. The sample consists of tens of thousands of clones, roughly 73% of them appearing once. These data are taken from a study of vaccination effects on CD4 cells after COVID-19. Study-wide results and caveats: Nearly all vaccine-induced clones in healthy recipients recognized only SARS-CoV-2. Clones arising from infection and from vaccination showed marked clonal contraction late after vaccination.

The V call is TRBV9, the J call TRBJ1-4; D is possibly TRBD1 (6 bases). The TCR was taken from a human donor who received a COVID-19 vaccine. The sample here was CD4+ T cells from PBMCs cultured without peptide, taken before COVID-19 vaccination. CDR3 nucleotide sequence: TGTGCCAGCAGCGTCGGACAGAGGACTAATGAAAAACTGTTTTTT. Translated: CASSVGQRTNEKLFF.